Sequencing of this T cell receptor (beta chain) was carried out in a study of cytomegalovirus exposure and HLA in healthy donors. The CDR3 contains 15 residues. With 0 bases removed from V and 0 bases from J, the gap between germline ends came to 9 bases. CDR1 and CDR2 (germline): SGDLS, YYNGEE. Measured with immunoSEQ multiplex PCR; TCRdb has only the in-frame clones, and not every one. Of 100,000 to 150,000 clones in the sample, around 94% were seen once. The V gene is TRBV9, the J gene TRBJ1-1; D might be TRBD1 (5 bases). The sample consisted of PBMCs. The source is a woman between 18 and 30 years old in good health and CMV-seronegative. CDR3 bases: TGTGCCAGCAGCGTAGGCGGACATTTGAACACTGAAGCTTTCTTT. This codes for CASSVGGHLNTEAFF. Full variable domain (rest looked up from reference TRBV9 and TRBJ1-1): DSGVTQTPKHLITATGQRVTLRCSPRSGDLSVYWYQQSLDQGLQFLIQYYNGEERAKGNILERFSAQQFPDLHSELNLSSLELGDSALYFCASSVGGHLNTEAFFGQGTRLTVV.